This T cell receptor beta chain was obtained from a study of technical replicates of blood from a handful of donors. TCRdb keeps only in-frame clones here, not all; method: immunoSEQ multiplex PCR. Here the sample spans tens of thousands of clones, 81% being singletons. This clone was seen a single time. Material: PBMCs. The source is a human donor in good health. Some clones in this sample may be carry-over from other donors' samples.

The CDR3 sequence: CASSLGDRDQETQYF. CDR3 nucleotides: TGCGCCAGCAGCTTGGGGGACAGGGACCAAGAGACCCAGTACTTC. This chain uses TRBV5-1 with TRBJ2-5; 9 positions match TRBD1. Germline assignment: CDR1 SGHRS and CDR2 YFSETQ. Trimming removed 0 bases from V and 0 bases from J; junction bases left unmatched: 0. The length of the CDR3 is 15 residues.